This T cell receptor (beta chain) was identified during a study of T cell changes during pregnancy in multiple sclerosis. CDR3 length: 13 residues. Germline V CDR1 and CDR2: SQVTM, ANQGSEA. The junction had 4 bases not matched to a gene; V was cut back by 6 bases and J by 0 bases. Clones were sequenced by immunoSEQ multiplex PCR, and TCRdb holds only the in-frame ones, with some missing. The table shows about 39,000 clones, with about 88% occurring only once. This clonotype was obtained from a female donor with multiple sclerosis, enrolled in a pregnancy study. The chain is built from TRBV29-1 and TRBJ2-7, with 8 positions matching TRBD1. The sample here was CD8+ T cells from peripheral blood mononuclear cells, taken in the first trimester of pregnancy. The CDR3 here is CSVGQESSYEQYF. In DNA form, the CDR3 reads TGCAGCGTGGGACAGGAAAGCTCCTACGAGCAGTACTTC.